This T cell receptor (beta chain) is from a study of blood T cell repertoires in COVID-19. Whole-study context: Samples of COVID-19 (acute and convalescent) were obtained from the United States, Italy and Spain.

The study recruited people aged roughly 18 to 100 years across approximately 24 US areas. Participant-reported clinical history was the basis for cohort assignment. J was trimmed by 5 bases and V by 5 bases; bases with no gene match: 9. The CDR3 is made up of 15 amino acids. Per the germline V gene, CDR1 is MDHEN and CDR2 is SYDVKM. TCRdb's table, derived via immunoSEQ multiplex PCR, lists solely in-frame clones and lacks some. The sample lists fewer than 350,000 clones; 90% were seen once. The sequence derives from a woman between 18 and 29 years old with acute COVID-19. The genes are TRBV28 and TRBJ2-1; 7 bases agree with TRBD1. The sample taken for sequencing was PBMCs or T cells enriched from blood (not recorded which). CDR3 in amino acids: CASSPWDRQDNEQFF. The CDR3 coding sequence is TGTGCCAGCAGTCCTTGGGACAGACAGGACAATGAGCAGTTCTTC.